Listed here are 26 T cell receptor beta chains from one sample, sequenced in a study of cytomegalovirus exposure and HLA in healthy donors. Vbeta (60) and Jbeta (13) primers were used in the PCR. Profiled with immunoSEQ multiplex PCR; TCRdb holds only in-frame clones, not every one. This table has 100,000 to 150,000 clones, around 74% appearing once. The sample consisted of PBMCs. The source of these receptors is a man aged 35-49 years in good health and CMV-seropositive.

In the case of this clone: The same CDR3 can be traced to other DNA sequences in this sample. The rearrangement links TRBV5-1 to TRBJ1-3, with D tentatively TRBD1 (5 bases). V lost 4 bases to trimming and J lost 4 bases, with 12 bases between them. The CDR3 sequence is 14 residues long. The germline V gene has CDR1 SGHRS and CDR2 YFSETQ. This chain's CDR3 is CASSQDRGGNTIYF. CDR3 DNA sequence: TGCGCCAGCAGCCAAGATAGGGGAGGAAACACCATATATTTT.

The CDR3 bases are TGTGCCATAGTCTACACTGAAGCTTTCTTT. Amino acid sequence: CAIVYTEAFF. The rearrangement joins TRBV6-1 to TRBJ1-1, with D uncertain. The CDR3 extends over 10 amino acids. V was shortened by 10 bases and J by 3 bases, with 6 bases between the two germline ends. CDR1 and CDR2 from the germline V gene are MNHNS and SASEGT.

In DNA, the CDR3 is TGTGCCAGCAGCTTGGATAGCCCCCCCACAGATACGCAGTATTTT. This sequence encodes CASSLDSPPTDTQYF. This chain connects TRBV5-6 to TRBJ2-3; D not certain. In germline, CDR1 is SGHDT, CDR2 YYEEEE. The V end was cut by 0 bases, the J end by 2 bases, with 10 bases between. The CDR3 consists of 15 residues. The whole variable domain, filled in from reference TRBV5-6 and TRBJ2-3, reads DAGVTQSPTHLIKTRGQQVTLRCSPKSGHDTVSWYQQALGQGPQFIFQYYEEEERQRGNFPDRFSGHQFPNYSSELNVNALLLGDSALYLCASSLDSPPTDTQYFGPGTRLTVL.

V and J are TRBV7-2 and TRBJ1-1; a possible D gene is TRBD1 (5 bases). Germline lookup yields CDR1 SGHTA and CDR2 FQGNSA. The CDR3 is 16 amino acids. The germline V and J ends were trimmed by 0 bases and 0 bases, with 11 bases remaining between them. The CDR3 region has the DNA TGTGCCAGCAGCTTAGCGTGGGGGGGGATGAACACTGAAGCTTTCTTT. This encodes CASSLAWGGMNTEAFF. Full variable domain (missing parts from reference TRBV7-2 and TRBJ1-1): GAGVSQSPSNKVTEKGKDVELRCDPISGHTALYWYRQSLGQGLEFLIYFQGNSAPDKSGLPSDRFSAERTGGSVSTLTIQRTQQEDSAVYLCASSLAWGGMNTEAFFGQGTRLTVV.

The chain combines TRBV6-1 with TRBJ2-5; maybe TRBD2 (7 bases). The ends were cut back, 8 bases at V and 0 bases at J, with 16 bases in the middle. Germline values: CDR1 MNHNS, CDR2 SASEGT. The length of the CDR3 is 15 residues. In DNA, the CDR3 is TGTGCCAGCGGGGGAGGGGGTGGGTACCAAGAGACCCAGTACTTC. Translated, it gives CASGGGGGYQETQYF.

The V gene is TRBV7-6, the J gene TRBJ1-4; D ambiguous. V was cut by 2 bases and J by 6 bases, with 10 bases left in between. This CDR3 comprises 14 residues. The V gene's germline CDR1 is SGHVS and CDR2 FNYEAQ. The CDR3 protein is CASSLRPADEKLFF. For the CDR3, the DNA is TGTGCCAGCAGCTTAAGGCCGGCGGATGAAAAACTGTTTTTT.

Only one count was recorded for this clone. This rearrangement joins TRBV19 to TRBJ2-7, with TRBD1 identical over 9 bases. The junction had 13 bases not matched to a gene; V was cut back by 2 bases and J by 2 bases. The CDR3 extends over 18 amino acids. Germline V gene sequence: CDR1 LNHDA, CDR2 SQIVND (reference sequence). In DNA, the CDR3 is TGTGCCAGTAGTATATTGTTCCGGGACAGGGTTACCACCTACGAGCAGTACTTC. This translates into CASSILFRDRVTTYEQYF. The full variable domain, completed using reference TRBV19 and TRBJ2-7, is DGGITQSPKYLFRKEGQNVTLSCEQNLNHDAMYWYRQDPGQGLRLIYYSQIVNDFQKGDIAEGYSVSREKKESFPLTVTSAQKNPTAFYLCASSILFRDRVTTYEQYFGPGTRLTVT.

The V call is TRBV28, the J call TRBJ1-2; the D gene is possibly TRBD1 (6 bases). V lost 7 bases and J lost 10, with 22 bases in between. The V gene's germline CDR1 is MDHEN and CDR2 SYDVKM. The CDR3 contains 14 residues. The CDR3 DNA follows: TGTGCCAGCACTTACCGGGACACAGGTCCGGTCTACACCTTC. It codes for CASTYRDTGPVYTF.

In this sample, this clone turned up a few times. The CDR3 sequence: CATTDSIGSPLHF. The DNA for the CDR3 is TGTGCCACGACGGACAGTATCGGTTCACCCCTCCACTTT. The V gene is TRBV9, the J gene TRBJ1-6; possible D gene TRBD1, 6 bases. CDR3 size: 13 residues. Trimming removed 9 bases from V and 9 bases from J, with 16 bases in between. Germline CDR1 and CDR2: SGDLS and YYNGEE.

V usage is TRBV10-2 and J usage is TRBJ2-7; possible D gene TRBD1, 5 bases. Germline CDR1 and CDR2: WSHSY and SAAADI. The V gene lost 9 bases and the J gene lost 2 bases, with 14 bases spanning the gap. This CDR3 comprises 13 residues. The CDR3 spells CARGVGETYEQYF. The CDR3, as DNA: TGCGCCAGGGGCGTAGGGGAAACCTACGAGCAGTACTTC.

This clone was detected only a few times. The chain recombines TRBV12-5 with TRBJ2-1; 13 nucleotides agree with TRBD2. The germline CDR1 and CDR2 sequences are LGHNT and FRNRAP. The J segment lost 8 bases and the V segment lost 10 bases, leaving 8 bases of the junction unmatched. The CDR3 runs to 14 residues. The CDR3 sequence: CATSGLAGADEQFF. As DNA, the CDR3 is TGTGCTACCTCAGGACTAGCGGGGGCCGATGAGCAGTTCTTC.

The V call is TRBV6-6, the J call TRBJ2-5; D not certain. The CDR3 covers 16 residues. Germline V gives CDR1 MNHNY, CDR2 SVGAGI (reference sequence). Trimming stripped 3 bases from V and 0 bases from J, with 14 bases between. This CDR3 is CASSYLRPPYQETQYF. The CDR3 DNA sequence: TGTGCCAGCAGTTATCTCAGGCCTCCTTACCAAGAGACCCAGTACTTC.

The chain couples TRBV28 to TRBJ1-3, with 7 bases aligning to TRBD1. V lost 3 bases and J lost 0; bases outside the gene matches: 11. Germline lookup yields CDR1 MDHEN and CDR2 SYDVKM. The CDR3 covers 18 residues. CDR3 DNA: TGTGCCAGCAGTTTGCCTACCGGGACAGCCATCTCTGGAAACACCATATATTTT. Its translation is CASSLPTGTAISGNTIYF.

The chain has TRBV19 and TRBJ2-3; D may be TRBD1 (5 bases). This CDR3 comprises 13 residues. V was pared by 4 bases and J by 5 bases, with 10 bases between. CDR1 is LNHDA, CDR2 SQIVND, per germline (reference sequence). The CDR3 here is CASSSQGEDTQYF. CDR3 DNA: TGTGCCAGTAGTAGCCAGGGTGAAGATACGCAGTATTTT.

V gene TRBV19 combines with J gene TRBJ1-5; D gene unclear. Looked up from germline, CDR1 is LNHDA and CDR2 is SQIVND (reference sequence). There are 16 residues in the CDR3. V was trimmed by 1 base and J by 4 bases, leaving 14 bases between them. For the CDR3, the DNA is TGTGCCAGTAGTATAGGCCGGTCTTCTTCGAATCAGCCCCAGCATTTT. The encoded protein is CASSIGRSSSNQPQHF.

The chain joins TRBV9 to TRBJ1-1; unclear D gene. Germline assignment: CDR1 SGDLS and CDR2 YYNGEE. V dropped 3 bases and J dropped 4 bases, with 13 bases sitting between them. This CDR3 is 14 amino acids long. In DNA, the CDR3 is TGTGCCAGCAGCGACGGGAGGCGGGCCACTGAAGCTTTCTTT. This gives the protein CASSDGRRATEAFF.

V usage is TRBV5-1 and J usage is TRBJ2-2; the match to TRBD2 covers 12 bases. Per germline, CDR1 SGHRS and CDR2 YFSETQ. V dropped 0 bases and J dropped 0; count of bases not matched to a gene: 0. The CDR3 loop spans 17 amino acids. CDR3 bases: TGCGCCAGCAGCTTGGCTAGCGGGGGGGCGAACACCGGGGAGCTGTTTTTT. Its translation: CASSLASGGANTGELFF.

The chain is built from TRBV11-3 and TRBJ2-1, with 7 bases lining up with TRBD1. V lost 2 bases, J lost 9 bases, and 10 bases stayed unmatched. This CDR3 comprises 15 residues. Germline V gene lookup returns CDR1 SGHNT and CDR2 YENEEA. In nucleotides, the CDR3 is TGTGCCAGCAGCTTAAGGGGGCGCGGTGGGGGTGAGCAGTTCTTC. Translated: CASSLRGRGGGEQFF. Supplemented by reference TRBV11-3 and TRBJ2-1, the full variable domain reads EAGVVQSPRYKIIEKKQPVAFWCNPISGHNTLYWYLQNLGQGPELLIRYENEEAVDDSQLPKDRFSAERLKGVDSTLKIQPAELGDSAVYLCASSLRGRGGGEQFFGPGTRLTVL.

This sequence joins TRBV6-5 and TRBJ2-7; 8 bases match TRBD1. V was clipped by 3 bases and J by 3 bases; unmatched bases: 7. The CDR3 has 15 residues. Per the germline V gene, CDR1 is MNHEY and CDR2 is SVGAGI. The CDR3 reads CASSYSRTGHYEQYF. The CDR3 nucleotides read TGTGCCAGCAGTTATTCGCGGACAGGGCACTACGAGCAGTACTTC.

This sequence joins TRBV29-1 and TRBJ1-1; D ambiguous. This CDR3 comprises 12 residues. From germline, CDR1 is SQVTM and CDR2 ANQGSEA. V was shortened by 4 bases and J by 5 bases, with 11 bases between the two germline ends. CDR3 sequence reads: CSVVHGGTEAFF. CDR3 bases: TGCAGCGTTGTACATGGTGGTACTGAAGCTTTCTTT.

V usage is TRBV5-4 and J usage is TRBJ2-5, with D possibly matching TRBD2 (6 bases). The DNA end lines up better with TRBJ2-7; the J call may be wrong. The CDR3 spans 14 residues. The germline CDR1 and CDR2 sequences are SGHNT and YYREEE (reference sequence). In DNA form, the CDR3 reads TGTGCCAGCAGCGCGAGCGGCGGGACCTACGAGCAGTACTTC. This encodes CASSASGGTYEQYF.

CDR3 in DNA: TGCGCGACCCGCGGGGAGCGGCGAGATACGCAGTATTTT. Translated, it gives CATRGERRDTQYF. The chain links TRBV5-1 to TRBJ2-3; perhaps TRBD2 as D (6 bases). CDR3 size: 13 residues. Germline CDR1 and CDR2: SGHRS and YFSETQ.

The chain recombines TRBV19 with TRBJ2-1; TRBD1 aligns across 9 bases. The V and J ends lost 10 bases and 4 bases, in that order; junction bases with no gene match: 11. This CDR3 spans 15 amino acids. Germline CDR1 and CDR2: LNHDA and SQIVND (reference sequence). The chain's CDR3 is CATSPDRGSYNEQFF. DNA of the CDR3: TGTGCCACCTCTCCCGACAGGGGGTCTTACAATGAGCAGTTCTTC.

This chain uses TRBV27 with TRBJ2-1, with 9 bases identical to TRBD2. CDR1 MNHEY and CDR2 SMNVEV come from the germline V gene (reference sequence). The CDR3 sequence is 12 residues long. With V trimmed by 7 bases and J by 6 bases, 1 base remained unmatched. In DNA form, the CDR3 reads TGTGCCAGCATTAGCGGGAGCAATGAGCAGTTCTTC. Translated, it gives CASISGSNEQFF.

This chain uses TRBV18 with TRBJ2-1, with 11 bases fitting TRBD2. Trimming removed 3 bases from V and 12 bases from J; junction bases left unmatched: 7. The CDR3 contains 14 residues. Germline CDR1 reads KGHSH; CDR2 reads LQKENI. CDR3 DNA: TGTGCCAGCTCACCCCGGACTAGCGGGTTTGGGCAGTTCTTC. This translates into CASSPRTSGFGQFF.

The V call is TRBV5-1, the J call TRBJ2-1, with D unresolved. Trimming stripped 4 bases from V and 6 bases from J, with 8 bases between. The CDR3 totals 12 residues. Germline assignment: CDR1 SGHRS and CDR2 YFSETQ. CDR3 sequence reads: CASSLTGNEQFF. CDR3 nucleotides: TGCGCCAGCAGCCTAACCGGCAATGAGCAGTTCTTC.